A selection of T cell receptor beta chains follows, all from one sample in a study of cytomegalovirus exposure and HLA in healthy donors. Measured with immunoSEQ multiplex PCR; TCRdb has only the in-frame clones, and not every one. Seen here are more than 150,000 clones, more than 85% observed once, and the top ten hold roughly 0.24%. What was sequenced was PBMCs. The receptors come from a girl under three years old in good health and CMV-seronegative. Both conserved end residues are part of each CDR3. D genes are given only for firm matches. Some rows have no size entry. The others give once, few or many, or a class for an expanded clone.

clone size,V gene,D gene,J gene,CDR3 DNA,CDR3 protein
-,TRBV2,TRBD2,TRBJ2-3,TGTGCCAGCAAAGGCGGGGGAACCACAGATACGCAGTATTTT,CASKGGGTTDTQYF
-,TRBV27,TRBD2,TRBJ2-7,TGTGCCAGCACCTCGGGACTAGCGGGGGGTTACGAGCAGTACTTC,CASTSGLAGGYEQYF
-,TRBV7-9,TRBD2,TRBJ2-4,TGTGCCAGCAGCTTGGGGGTGGGACTAGAACTCAAAAACATTCAGTACTTC,CASSLGVGLELKNIQYF
-,TRBV18,TRBD2,TRBJ2-1,TGTGCCAGCTCACCGGGCGCGGGGGGGCGGAATGAGCAGTTCTTC,CASSPGAGGRNEQFF
-,TRBV28,-,TRBJ1-6,TGTGCCAGCAGTCCCGCCCCGGGGTCTGAGGGTTCACCCCTCCACTTT,CASSPAPGSEGSPLHF
-,TRBV30,-,TRBJ1-2,TGTGCCTGGGGACAATTCGGCTACACCTTC,CAWGQFGYTF
-,TRBV9,TRBD1,TRBJ1-6,TGTGCCAGCAGCGCGACAGGGAGCTCCTATAATTCACCCCTCCACTTT,CASSATGSSYNSPLHF
-,TRBV4-1,-,TRBJ2-5,TGCGCCAGCAGCCAAGATGGGGGCTCCGGAGAGACCCAGTACTTC,CASSQDGGSGETQYF
-,TRBV6-5,-,TRBJ2-2,TGTGCCAGCCATCAGGGCCGGTCGTCCGGGGAGCTGTTTTTT,CASHQGRSSGELFF
few,TRBV19,TRBD1,TRBJ2-3,TGTGCCAGTAGTTCACGGGACAGTCGACCTCTACGGTTAGATACGCAGTATTTT,CASSSRDSRPLRLDTQYF